This T cell receptor (beta chain) was retrieved from a study of blood T cell repertoires in COVID-19. About the study: Spain, Italy and the United States supplied samples that represented acute and convalescent COVID-19. T cells, B-cell-depleted T cells, or PBMCs supplied cDNA or gDNA.

The CDR3 is 15 residues long. Germline lookup yields CDR1 SEHNR and CDR2 FQNEAQ (reference sequence). With 4 bases clipped from V and 1 base from J, the junction kept 2 bases outside the gene matches. Original analysis: The authors estimated nucleated cell counts from reference gene primer amplification. The protocol was immunoSEQ multiplex PCR, while the TCRdb copy is restricted to in-frame clones and leaves out a portion. V and J calls and clone size are given by that table; D and trimming were obtained from the DNA. Of approximately 66,000 clones in the sample, around 89% are singletons; the top ten hold around 8%.

V and J are TRBV7-9 and TRBJ2-7, with TRBD1 matching 12 bases. The sequenced material came from peripheral blood. The TCR was taken from a human donor with active COVID-19. The donor label of this sample is uncertain. The CDR3 DNA sequence: TGTGCCAGCAGCTCGGGACAGGGGGCATCCTACGAGCAGTACTTC. Translated: CASSSGQGASYEQYF.